This TCR beta chain comes out of a study of cytomegalovirus exposure and HLA in healthy donors. Study findings and constraints: Other equally common chains were less clonally expanded than HLA-associated TCR beta chains, a later analysis showed.

With regard to this clone: Its specificity is not known.

The PCR employed 60 Vbeta primers together with 13 Jbeta primers. Repertoires were generated with immunoSEQ multiplex PCR, while TCRdb's copy carries only in-frame clones and drops some. The sample table sets out under 130,000 clones. This CDR3 comprises 14 residues. The V and J ends lost 8 bases and 0 bases respectively, with 12 bases between them. Germline assignment: CDR1 MNHNY and CDR2 SVGAGI (reference sequence). Sequences were obtained from PBMCs. This TCR was sampled from a man aged 35-49 years in good health and CMV-seronegative. The chain is built from TRBV6-6 and TRBJ2-3; D perhaps matches TRBD2 (5 bases). The CDR3 loop reads CASAGSSSTDTQYF. The DNA of the CDR3 is TGTGCCAGCGCGGGCTCTTCTAGCACAGATACGCAGTATTTT.